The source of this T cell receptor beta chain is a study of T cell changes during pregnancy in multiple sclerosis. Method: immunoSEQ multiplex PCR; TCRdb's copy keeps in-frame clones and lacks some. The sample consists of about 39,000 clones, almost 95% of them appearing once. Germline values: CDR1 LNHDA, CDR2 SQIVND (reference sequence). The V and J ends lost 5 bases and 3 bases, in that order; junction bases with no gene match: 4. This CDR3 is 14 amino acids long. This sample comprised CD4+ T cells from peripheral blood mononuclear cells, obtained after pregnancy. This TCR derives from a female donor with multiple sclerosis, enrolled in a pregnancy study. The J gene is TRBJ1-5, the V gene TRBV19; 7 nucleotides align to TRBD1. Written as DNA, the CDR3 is TGTGCCAGTAGTCGCGACAGGGACAATCAGCCCCAGCATTTT. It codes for CASSRDRDNQPQHF. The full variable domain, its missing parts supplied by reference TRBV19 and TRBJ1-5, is DGGITQSPKYLFRKEGQNVTLSCEQNLNHDAMYWYRQDPGQGLRLIYYSQIVNDFQKGDIAEGYSVSREKKESFPLTVTSAQKNPTAFYLCASSRDRDNQPQHFGDGTRLSIL.